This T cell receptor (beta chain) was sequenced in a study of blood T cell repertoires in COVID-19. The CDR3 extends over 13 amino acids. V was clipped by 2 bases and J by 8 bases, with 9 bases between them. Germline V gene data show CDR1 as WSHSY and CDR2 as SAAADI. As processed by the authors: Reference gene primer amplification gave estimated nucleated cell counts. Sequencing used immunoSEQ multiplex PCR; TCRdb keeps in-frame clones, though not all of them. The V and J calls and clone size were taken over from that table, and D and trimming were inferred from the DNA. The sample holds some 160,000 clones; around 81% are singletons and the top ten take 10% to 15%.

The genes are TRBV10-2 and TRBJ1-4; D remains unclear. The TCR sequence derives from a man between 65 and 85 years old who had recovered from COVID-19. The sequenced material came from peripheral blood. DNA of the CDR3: TGCGCCAGCAGTGAGGGCCGTCACGAAAAACTGTTTTTT. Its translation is CASSEGRHEKLFF.